These T cell receptor beta chains were read from a single sample in a study of tumour-infiltrating T cells in Burkitt lymphoma. Using immunoSEQ multiplex PCR, the repertoire was profiled, and TCRdb retains in-frame clones only, with some absent. There are about 13,000 clones in the sample; less than 90% occur only once, and about 1.3% lies in the top ten. The sample consisted of tumor tissue. Receptor source: a human donor with diffuse large B-cell lymphoma. The CDR3 runs from the conserved cysteine through the conserved F or W.

J gene | V gene | CDR3 protein
TRBJ2-3 | TRBV9 | CASSVGGLADTQYF
TRBJ1-2 | TRBV19 | CASRPGGAPDGYTF
TRBJ1-1 | TRBV7-9 | CASSQTNLLGTEAFF
TRBJ1-2 | TRBV19 | CASSISGYGYTF
TRBJ2-3 | TRBV6-8 | CASSALVLDRAGTQYF
TRBJ2-5 | TRBV7-2 | CASTPKETQYF
TRBJ2-7 | TRBV29-1 | CSVEGQTNYEQYF
TRBJ2-1 | TRBV27 | CASSLSRIANEQFF
TRBJ2-2 | TRBV29-1 | CSVGGQGNTGELFF
TRBJ1-5 | TRBV19 | CASKVFSYSNQPQHF
TRBJ2-7 | TRBV6-5 | CASSLYSGSGEQYF
TRBJ2-7 | TRBV6-5 | CASSPTSGGIYEQYF
TRBJ2-7 | TRBV7-9 | CASSLEPGSYEQYF
TRBJ2-7 | TRBV27 | CASSFYGYEQYF
TRBJ1-1 | TRBV10-1 | CASSEGGLGQAFF
TRBJ2-7 | TRBV5-1 | CASSADSHSYEQYF
TRBJ1-2 | TRBV14 | CASSQENWDPYGYTF
TRBJ2-7 | TRBV7-2 | CASSSSAGGYEQYF
TRBJ1-4 | TRBV5-8 | CASSWGGQINEKLFF
TRBJ1-4 | TRBV19 | CASSVGGVSEKLFF
TRBJ1-5 | TRBV25-1 | CASRQTGSNQPQHF
TRBJ1-2 | TRBV27 | CASSLNWGDGYTF
TRBJ2-7 | TRBV7-2 | CVSSLIAGGDYEQYF
TRBJ1-3 | TRBV19 | CAAHSGSGNTIYF
TRBJ2-3 | TRBV6-5 | CASRHPTGADTQYF
TRBJ1-2 | TRBV29-1 | CSVELQPNYGYTF
TRBJ1-1 | TRBV19 | CASRSWEEAFF
TRBJ1-3 | TRBV5-1 | CASSLGGFGNTIYF
TRBJ2-2 | TRBV11-2 | CASSLVRTGELFF
TRBJ2-7 | TRBV19 | CASSLGTDEQYF
TRBJ2-2 | TRBV4-2 | CASSQDNGELFF
TRBJ1-1 | TRBV7-8 | CASSLEANTEAFF
TRBJ2-1 | TRBV5-6 | CASSLGGGADEQFF
TRBJ1-3 | TRBV7-2 | CASSPGGTSGNTIYF
TRBJ2-1 | TRBV5-1 | CASSPGLDRGEQFF